These 26 T cell receptor beta chains came from one sample sequenced in a study of T cell responses to AZD1222 COVID-19 vaccine. Repertoires were generated with immunoSEQ multiplex PCR, while TCRdb's copy carries only in-frame clones and drops some. Of 95,000 to 150,000 clones listed, more than 75% are singletons. This specimen consisted of peripheral blood, obtained on day 0 of AZD1222 vaccination. The receptors were sampled from an adult in good health.

There are a few counts of this clone. The chain joins TRBV4-2 to TRBJ2-1; TRBD2 agrees at 7 bases. V lost 1 base, J lost 8 bases, and 14 bases stayed unmatched. This CDR3 is 17 amino acids long. Germline V lookup: CDR1 LGHNA, CDR2 YNFKEQ. CDR3: CASSQGGYAGAPDEQFF. The DNA for the CDR3 is TGTGCCAGCAGCCAAGGAGGATATGCGGGAGCCCCGGATGAGCAGTTCTTC.

V and J are TRBV4-2 and TRBJ1-1, with a possible D match to TRBD1 (6 bases). The CDR3 length is 13 residues. Trimming stripped 3 bases from V and 5 bases from J, with 10 bases between. CDR1 and CDR2 (germline): LGHNA, YNFKEQ. The DNA of the CDR3 is TGTGCCAGCAGCCAGGCAGGGGTAACTGAAGCTTTCTTT. This encodes CASSQAGVTEAFF.

V usage is TRBV27 and J usage is TRBJ2-1; the match to TRBD1 covers 10 bases. With V trimmed by 6 bases and J by 6 bases, 8 bases remained unmatched. Germline CDR1 and CDR2: MNHEY and SMNVEV (reference sequence). The CDR3 consists of 15 residues. CDR3 in amino acids: CASSSGTGARNEQFF. CDR3 nucleotides: TGTGCCAGCAGCTCCGGGACAGGGGCTCGCAATGAGCAGTTCTTC.

The chain has TRBV19 and TRBJ2-1; TRBD2 agrees at 10 bases. V trimming: 6 bases; J trimming: 0 bases; junction bases outside the gene matches: 11. This CDR3 is 18 amino acids long. Germline V gene sequence: CDR1 LNHDA, CDR2 SQIVND (reference sequence). CDR3 DNA: TGTGCCAGTAGCAAATCTAGCGGGGGCCAAAGCTCCTACAATGAGCAGTTCTTC. Encoded protein: CASSKSSGGQSSYNEQFF.

The genes are TRBV2 and TRBJ2-2, with D unresolved. Germline V gives CDR1 SNHLY, CDR2 FYNNEI. The CDR3 sequence is 13 residues long. Deletions cut 4 bases from V and 1 base from J, with 4 bases between. In DNA, the CDR3 is TGTGCCAGCAGTGGAGAGAACACCGGGGAGCTGTTTTTT. Amino acids: CASSGENTGELFF. Based on the CDR3 plus reference TRBV2 and TRBJ2-2, the full variable domain is EPEVTQTPSHQVTQMGQEVILRCVPISNHLYFYWYRQILGQKVEFLVSFYNNEISEKSEIFDDQFSVERPDGSNFTLKIRSTKLEDSAMYFCASSGENTGELFFGEGSRLTVL.

The chain combines TRBV7-2 with TRBJ2-1; tentatively, D is TRBD2 (6 bases). The CDR3 spans 16 residues. Germline CDR1 SGHTA, CDR2 FQGNSA. The V end lost 1 base, the J end lost 2 bases, and 12 bases lay between the germline ends. Written as DNA, the CDR3 is TGTGCCAGCAGCTTAGATTCCGGGAGCCCCTACAATGAGCAGTTCTTC. Encoded protein: CASSLDSGSPYNEQFF.

The chain employs TRBV2 and TRBJ2-2, with D possibly TRBD1 on 5 matching bases. Trimming took off 6 bases at V and 2 bases at J, with 10 bases between the two ends. CDR3 length: 14 residues. In germline, CDR1 is SNHLY, CDR2 FYNNEI. The CDR3 protein is CASRLRVNTGELFF. In nucleotides, the CDR3 is TGTGCCAGCAGACTCAGGGTTAACACCGGGGAGCTGTTTTTT. Filled out from reference TRBV2 and TRBJ2-2, the complete variable domain reads EPEVTQTPSHQVTQMGQEVILRCVPISNHLYFYWYRQILGQKVEFLVSFYNNEISEKSEIFDDQFSVERPDGSNFTLKIRSTKLEDSAMYFCASRLRVNTGELFFGEGSRLTVL.

The rearrangement joins TRBV5-6 to TRBJ1-5, with unresolved D. V lost 0 bases to trimming and J lost 6 bases, with 13 bases between them. Germline loops: CDR1 SGHDT, CDR2 YYEEEE. The CDR3 covers 15 residues. CDR3 sequence: CASSLAGILSQPQHF. The DNA for the CDR3 is TGTGCCAGCAGCTTGGCGGGGATCCTATCTCAGCCCCAGCATTTT.

The V gene is TRBV19, the J gene TRBJ2-3; 7 nucleotides line up with TRBD2. The ends lost 10 bases at V and 7 bases at J; junction bases unmatched: 11. There are 13 residues in the CDR3. Germline V gives CDR1 LNHDA, CDR2 SQIVND (reference sequence). Here the CDR3 reads CATISGGGYTQYF. CDR3 in DNA: TGTGCCACCATCTCTGGGGGGGGATATACGCAGTATTTT.

This clone occurred a few times. The gene calls are TRBV28 and TRBJ2-7, with TRBD2 as a possible D gene (6 bases). Between the trimmed V and J ends, which lost 8 bases and 2 bases, there was a span of 16 bases. CDR1 is MDHEN, CDR2 SYDVKM, per germline. This CDR3 spans 14 amino acids. CDR3: CASATWSSAYEQYF. The CDR3 DNA follows: TGTGCCAGCGCAACGTGGTCTAGCGCCTACGAGCAGTACTTC.

The V gene is TRBV7-5, the J gene TRBJ2-3; the table names TRBD2, a call not compared with the DNA. TRBV7-5 is designated a pseudogene. This CDR3 comprises 15 residues. CDR3 DNA sequence: TGTGCCAGAACCATGGGAGAACCTAGCACAGATACGCAGTATTTT. Its translation is CARTMGEPSTDTQYF.

This clone has only one observation. The CDR3 is CASSLQTAHRFYEQYF. The CDR3 DNA sequence: TGCGCCAGCAGTCTACAGACAGCCCACCGCTTCTACGAGCAGTACTTC. The rearrangement joins TRBV23-1 to TRBJ2-7, with D tentatively TRBD1 (5 bases). TRBV23-1 counts as an open reading frame of uncertain function. With 4 bases removed from V and 3 bases from J, the gap between germline ends came to 19 bases. CDR3 length: 16 amino acids.

This rearrangement joins TRBV11-1 to TRBJ1-1; no clear D. The CDR3 loop spans 15 amino acids. The V end was cut by 4 bases, the J end by 1 base, with 13 bases between. CDR1 and CDR2 (germline): SGHAT, FQDESV (reference sequence). The CDR3, as DNA: TGTGCCAGCAGCTCTCTTGGGATTCGGAACACTGAAGCTTTCTTT. Amino acid sequence: CASSSLGIRNTEAFF.

The sample holds a few counts of this clone. The chain employs TRBV7-2 and TRBJ2-7; D assignment may be TRBD1 or TRBD2 (5 bases each). This CDR3 is built from 15 residues. Germline-derived CDR1 and CDR2 are SGHTA and FQGNSA. The V and J ends lost 2 bases and 0 bases respectively, with 11 bases between them. CDR3 protein: CASSLSWGSSYEQYF. CDR3 bases: TGTGCCAGCAGCTTAAGCTGGGGGTCCTCCTACGAGCAGTACTTC.

The chain carries TRBV29-1 and TRBJ2-5; D is possibly TRBD1 (6 bases). CDR1 is SQVTM and CDR2 is ANQGSEA in the germline V gene. The CDR3 is made up of 14 amino acids. Deletions cut 5 bases from V and 5 bases from J, with 18 bases between. The CDR3 sequence is CSVLRQATRETQYF. In DNA form, the CDR3 reads TGCAGCGTTCTTAGACAGGCAACTAGGGAGACCCAGTACTTC.

V and J are TRBV10-3 and TRBJ2-7; 10 bases are a match to TRBD1. The germline V gene encodes CDR1 ENHRY and CDR2 SYGVKD. Trimming at V came to 4 bases and at J to 0 bases, leaving 6 bases not matched to a gene. The CDR3 consists of 16 residues. CDR3 region: CAISGGQGLSSYEQYF. In DNA, the CDR3 is TGTGCCATCAGTGGGGGACAGGGGCTGAGCTCCTACGAGCAGTACTTC.

About this clone: In the same sample, other DNA sequences code for this CDR3. The genes are TRBV3-1 (or the pseudogene TRBV3-2) and TRBJ1-5; tentative D call: TRBD1 (6 bases). Germline assignment: CDR1 LGHDT and CDR2 YNNKEL (reference sequence). V lost 1 base and J lost 2, with 9 bases in between. This CDR3 region has 15 residues. The CDR3 coding sequence is TGTGCCAGCAGCCAAGGATCAGGGGGCAATCAGCCCCAGCATTTT. This sequence encodes CASSQGSGGNQPQHF.

The chain combines TRBV3-1 (or the pseudogene TRBV3-2) with TRBJ1-6; D is unresolved. V was trimmed by 0 bases and J by 7 bases, leaving 16 bases between them. Germline-derived CDR1 and CDR2 are LGHDT and YNNKEL (reference sequence). The CDR3 is 17 amino acids. The CDR3 DNA sequence: TGTGCCAGCAGCCAAGAAGCCTTGGACTTTTACAATTCACCCCTCCACTTT. This translates into CASSQEALDFYNSPLHF.

V and J are TRBV18 and TRBJ2-1; 7 bases are shared with TRBD1. J gave up 3 bases and V 3 bases, and 8 bases lay outside the gene matches. The CDR3 is made up of 16 amino acids. The V gene's germline CDR1 is KGHSH and CDR2 LQKENI. CDR3 residues: CASSPQEQGVYNEQFF. Here the CDR3 DNA reads TGTGCCAGCTCACCCCAGGAGCAGGGGGTCTACAATGAGCAGTTCTTC.

The V gene is TRBV4-2, the J gene TRBJ2-1, with TRBD1 matching over 9 bases. The CDR3 runs 14 residues. CDR1 is LGHNA and CDR2 is YNFKEQ in the germline V gene. V was clipped by 4 bases and J by 10 bases; unmatched bases: 8. For the CDR3, the DNA is TGTGCCAGCAGCCGCGGGGACAGGGATGACGAGCAGTTCTTC. This encodes CASSRGDRDDEQFF.

This chain joins TRBV7-2 and TRBJ2-4; D gene uncertain. The CDR3 consists of 15 residues. CDR1 is SGHTA and CDR2 is FQGNSA in the germline V gene. V was pared by 3 bases and J by 1 base, with 10 bases between. The DNA for the CDR3 is TGTGCCAGCAGCTTCGACCGTTGGGCCAAAAACATTCAGTACTTC. It yields the protein CASSFDRWAKNIQYF.

This sequence joins TRBV7-3 and TRBJ2-2; 14 nucleotides align to TRBD2. CDR1 is SGHTA and CDR2 is FQGTGA in the germline V gene. CDR3 size: 18 residues. The trim removed 4 bases at V and 7 bases at J, leaving 11 bases unmatched. CDR3 nucleotides: TGTGCCAGCAGCTCATCCGGGACTAGCGGGAGAGTTGGCGGGGAGCTGTTTTTT. Translated, it gives CASSSSGTSGRVGGELFF.

This chain links TRBV28 with TRBJ2-7, with D perhaps TRBD2 (6 bases). Deletions cut 3 bases from V and 3 bases from J, with 12 bases between. The CDR3 totals 14 residues. Germline values: CDR1 MDHEN, CDR2 SYDVKM. This chain's CDR3 is CASSFAGPNYEQYF. The CDR3 DNA sequence: TGTGCCAGCAGTTTCGCGGGACCAAACTACGAGCAGTACTTC.

V gene TRBV2 combines with J gene TRBJ2-1, with 7 bases lining up with TRBD2. This CDR3 comprises 16 residues. Germline CDR1 reads SNHLY; CDR2 reads FYNNEI. V was clipped by 6 bases and J by 4 bases; unmatched bases: 12. CDR3 region: CASSPTTSSGYNEQFF. CDR3 in DNA: TGTGCCAGCAGCCCTACGACTAGCTCGGGGTACAATGAGCAGTTCTTC.

The rearrangement uses TRBV5-1 and TRBJ2-3, with D unresolved. The V and J ends lost 0 bases and 2 bases respectively, with 7 bases between them. CDR1 is SGHRS, CDR2 YFSETQ, per germline. The CDR3 extends over 14 amino acids. CDR3 sequence reads: CASSLDGSTDTQYF. In DNA, the CDR3 is TGCGCCAGCAGCTTGGACGGATCCACAGATACGCAGTATTTT.

In DNA form, the CDR3 reads TGTGCCAGCAGCTTAGGACACCAGAATGAAAAACTGTTTTTT. Protein product: CASSLGHQNEKLFF. J is TRBJ1-4 and V is TRBV13; no clear D. Germline V gene sequence: CDR1 PRHDT, CDR2 FYEKMQ (reference sequence). The CDR3 is 14 amino acids. The V end lost 0 bases, the J end lost 5 bases, and 7 bases lay between the germline ends. The variable domain in full, completed from reference TRBV13 and TRBJ1-4, reads AAGVIQSPRHLIKEKRETATLKCYPIPRHDTVYWYQQGPGQDPQFLISFYEKMQSDKGSIPDRFSAQQFSDYHSELNMSSLELGDSALYFCASSLGHQNEKLFFGSGTQLSVL.